The clone carrying this T cell receptor (beta chain) showed up many times. Antigen specificity is unknown. The data derive from a study of T cells in Graves' hyperthyroidism and ophthalmopathy. Study as a whole: Sampling of peripheral blood happened at initial diagnosis, prior to any treatment. General study points: The majority of expanded thyroid clonotypes above 0.001 also appeared in blood.

From germline, CDR1 is SGHTA and CDR2 FQGNSA. The CDR3 is 15 residues long. Losses at the gene ends were 5 bases for V and 7 bases for J; bases not matched to a gene: 5. Template material for amplifying TCR beta CDR3 regions consisted of RNA transcripts. The study used the HTBI primer set for a first-round RT-PCR of the TCR CDR3. Each CDR3 protein gets one entry after TCRdb re-called the multiplex PCR reads with MiXCR. The repertoire has under 400,000 distinct CDR3 sequences, nearly 15% of them found once; the top ten carry under 25%. The sequenced sample consisted of blood. The rearrangement joins TRBV7-2 to TRBJ2-3; TRBD2 agrees at 14 bases. The TCR sequence derives from a woman aged 60-75 years with Graves' ophthalmopathy. CDR3 coding DNA: TGTGCCAGCAGCCAGGGACTAGCGGGAGCGAATACGCAGTATTTT. Its translation is CASSQGLAGANTQYF.